The T cell receptor beta chain described here comes from a study of technical replicates of blood from a few donors. V was clipped by 3 bases and J by 7 bases; unmatched bases: 18. The CDR3 length is 19 residues. Germline V gives CDR1 MGHRA, CDR2 YSYEKL. Libraries were prepared by immunoSEQ multiplex PCR; TCRdb keeps only in-frame clonotypes and omits some of them. The sample records around 85,000 clones, around 94% being singletons. Sequenced material: T cells isolated from PBMCs. The receptor was derived from a human donor in good health. The gene calls are TRBV4-1 and TRBJ1-5, with 10 bases identical to TRBD1. CDR3 amino acids: CASSQGTPGQGRSRQPQHF. The CDR3 bases are TGCGCCAGCAGCCAGGGAACTCCGGGACAGGGGAGATCCAGGCAGCCCCAGCATTTT.